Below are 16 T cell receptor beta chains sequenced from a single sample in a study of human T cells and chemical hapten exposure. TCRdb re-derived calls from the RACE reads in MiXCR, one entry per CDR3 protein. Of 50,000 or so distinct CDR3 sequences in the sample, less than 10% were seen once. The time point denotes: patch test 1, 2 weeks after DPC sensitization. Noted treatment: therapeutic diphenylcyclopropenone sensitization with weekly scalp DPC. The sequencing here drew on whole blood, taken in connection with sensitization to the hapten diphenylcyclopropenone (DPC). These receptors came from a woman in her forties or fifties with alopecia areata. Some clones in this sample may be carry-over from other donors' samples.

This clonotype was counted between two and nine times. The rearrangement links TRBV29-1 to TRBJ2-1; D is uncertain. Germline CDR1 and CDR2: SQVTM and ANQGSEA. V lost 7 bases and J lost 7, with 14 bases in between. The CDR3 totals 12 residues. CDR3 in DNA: TGCAGCGCTCTAGTGATGGTTAATGAGCAGTTCTTC. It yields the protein CSALVMVNEQFF.

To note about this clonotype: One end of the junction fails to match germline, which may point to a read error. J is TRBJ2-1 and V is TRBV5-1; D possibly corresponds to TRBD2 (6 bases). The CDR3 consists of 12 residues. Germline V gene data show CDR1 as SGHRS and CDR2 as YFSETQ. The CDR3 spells CASSLAGGNEVF. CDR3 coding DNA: TGCGCCAGCAGCTTGGCCGGGGGTAACGAGGTTTTC.

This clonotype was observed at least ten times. The CDR3 spells CASSQGFEGAQPQHF. For the CDR3, the DNA is TGCGCCAGCAGCCAGGGGTTTGAGGGGGCGCAGCCCCAGCATTTT. The J gene is TRBJ1-5, the V gene TRBV4-1, with 7 nucleotides matching TRBD1. Germline V CDR1 and CDR2: MGHRA, YSYEKL. The CDR3 length is 15 residues. The trim removed 3 bases at V and 7 bases at J, leaving 9 bases unmatched.

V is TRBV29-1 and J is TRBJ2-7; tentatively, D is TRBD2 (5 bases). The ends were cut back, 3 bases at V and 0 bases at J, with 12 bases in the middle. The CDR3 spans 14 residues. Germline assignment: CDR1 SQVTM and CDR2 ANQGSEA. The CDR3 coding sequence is TGCAGCGTTGAGGAACGGGGTATCTCCTACGAGCAGTACTTC. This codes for CSVEERGISYEQYF.

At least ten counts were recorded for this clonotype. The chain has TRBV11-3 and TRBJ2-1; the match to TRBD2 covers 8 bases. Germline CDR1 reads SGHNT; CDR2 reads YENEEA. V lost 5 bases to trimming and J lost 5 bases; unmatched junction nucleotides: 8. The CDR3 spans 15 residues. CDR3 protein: CASSPAGVTHNEQFF. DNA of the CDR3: TGTGCCAGCAGCCCAGCGGGAGTCACCCACAATGAGCAGTTCTTC.

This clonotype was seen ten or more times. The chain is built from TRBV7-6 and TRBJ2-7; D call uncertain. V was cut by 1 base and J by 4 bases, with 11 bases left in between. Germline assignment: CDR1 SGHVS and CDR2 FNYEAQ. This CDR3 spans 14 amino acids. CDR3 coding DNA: TGTGCCAGCAGCTTAGGACGACACGAGTACGAGCAGTACTTC. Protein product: CASSLGRHEYEQYF.

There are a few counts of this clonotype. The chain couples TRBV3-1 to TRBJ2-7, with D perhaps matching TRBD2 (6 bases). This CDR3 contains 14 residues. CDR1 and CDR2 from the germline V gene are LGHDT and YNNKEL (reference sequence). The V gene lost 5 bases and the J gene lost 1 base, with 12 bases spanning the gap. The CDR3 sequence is CASSKGGHSYEQYF. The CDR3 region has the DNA TGTGCCAGCAGCAAGGGAGGCCATTCCTACGAGCAGTACTTC.

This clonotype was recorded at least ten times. The CDR3 DNA reads as TGTGCCACCGAGATGGCAGGGGCTGGTGGCTACACCTTC. Amino acid sequence: CATEMAGAGGYTF. V and J are TRBV2 and TRBJ1-2, with D maybe TRBD1 (6 bases). The CDR3 sequence is 13 residues long. V was pared by 10 bases and J by 7 bases, with 19 bases between. CDR1 and CDR2 (germline): SNHLY, FYNNEI.

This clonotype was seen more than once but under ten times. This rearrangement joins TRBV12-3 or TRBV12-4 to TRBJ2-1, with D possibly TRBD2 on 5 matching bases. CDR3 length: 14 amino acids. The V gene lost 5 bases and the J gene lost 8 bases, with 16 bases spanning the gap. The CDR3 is CASSHASGSHEQFF. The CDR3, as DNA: TGTGCCAGCAGTCATGCTTCTGGGAGCCATGAGCAGTTCTTC.

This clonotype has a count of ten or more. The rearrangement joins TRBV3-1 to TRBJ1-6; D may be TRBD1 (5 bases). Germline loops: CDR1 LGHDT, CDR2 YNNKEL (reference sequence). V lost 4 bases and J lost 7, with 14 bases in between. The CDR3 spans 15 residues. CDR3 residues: CASSPGTQKNSPLHF. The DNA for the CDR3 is TGTGCCAGCAGCCCCGGGACTCAAAAAAATTCACCCCTCCACTTT.

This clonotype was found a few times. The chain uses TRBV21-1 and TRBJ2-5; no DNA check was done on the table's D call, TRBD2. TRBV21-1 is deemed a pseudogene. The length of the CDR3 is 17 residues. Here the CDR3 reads CASSKLGIKGPQETQYF. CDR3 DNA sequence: TGTGCCAGCAGCAAATTGGGAATCAAAGGCCCACAAGAGACCCAGTACTTC.

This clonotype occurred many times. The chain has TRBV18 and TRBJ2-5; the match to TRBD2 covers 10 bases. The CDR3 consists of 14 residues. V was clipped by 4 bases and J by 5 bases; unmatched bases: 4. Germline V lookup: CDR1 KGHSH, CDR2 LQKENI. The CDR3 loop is CASSLASGSETQYF. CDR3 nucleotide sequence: TGTGCCAGCTCACTGGCTAGCGGGAGTGAGACCCAGTACTTC.

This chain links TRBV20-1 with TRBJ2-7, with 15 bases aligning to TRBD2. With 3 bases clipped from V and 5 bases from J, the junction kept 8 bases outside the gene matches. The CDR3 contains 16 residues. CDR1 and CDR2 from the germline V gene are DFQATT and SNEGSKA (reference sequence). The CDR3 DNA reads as TGCAGTGCTAGTGGACTAGCGGGAGGGACGTCCCACGAGCAGTACTTC. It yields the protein CSASGLAGGTSHEQYF.

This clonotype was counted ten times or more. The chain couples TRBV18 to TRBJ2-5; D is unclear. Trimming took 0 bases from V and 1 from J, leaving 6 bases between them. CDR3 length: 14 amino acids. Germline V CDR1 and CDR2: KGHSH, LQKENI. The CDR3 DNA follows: TGTGCCAGCTCACCACCAGCTAGCCAAGAGACCCAGTACTTC. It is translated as CASSPPASQETQYF. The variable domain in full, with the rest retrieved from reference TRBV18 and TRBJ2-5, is NAGVMQNPRHLVRRRGQEARLRCSPMKGHSHVYWYRQLPEEGLKFMVYLQKENIIDESGMPKERFSAEFPKEGPSILRIQQVVRGDSAAYFCASSPPASQETQYFGPGTRLLVL.

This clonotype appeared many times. CDR3 nucleotides: TGTGCCAGCAGACCGGGACAGGGGCCGCCGGGAACCGGGGAGCTGTTTTTT. It codes for CASRPGQGPPGTGELFF. The chain joins TRBV12-3 or TRBV12-4 to TRBJ2-2; TRBD1 aligns across 10 bases. The CDR3 contains 17 residues. Unmatched junction bases numbered 12, after V lost 6 bases and J lost 5 bases.

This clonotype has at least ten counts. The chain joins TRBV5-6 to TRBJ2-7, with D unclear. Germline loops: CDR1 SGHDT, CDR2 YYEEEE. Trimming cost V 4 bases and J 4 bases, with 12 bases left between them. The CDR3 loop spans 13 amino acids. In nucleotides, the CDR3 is TGTGCCAGCAGCGCAACTACCCGGTACGAGCAGTACTTC. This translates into CASSATTRYEQYF. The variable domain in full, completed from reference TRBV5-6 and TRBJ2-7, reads DAGVTQSPTHLIKTRGQQVTLRCSPKSGHDTVSWYQQALGQGPQFIFQYYEEEERQRGNFPDRFSGHQFPNYSSELNVNALLLGDSALYLCASSATTRYEQYFGPGTRLTVT.